The 2 T cell receptor beta chains presented below share a single source sample, sequenced in a study of Graves' ophthalmopathy and Graves' hyperthyroidism. Amplifying from RNA transcripts, the study obtained TCR beta CDR3 regions. First-round RT-PCR employed HTBI primers, with a second-round multiplex PCR after it. From the multiplex PCR reads, TCRdb called clonotypes with MiXCR, one entry per CDR3 protein. Of about 740,000 distinct CDR3 sequences in the sample, 40% are singletons; the top ten hold about 40%. The sample comprised peripheral blood. The receptors stem from an adult man with Graves' ophthalmopathy.

The CDR3 DNA sequence: TGTGCCAGTAGTCTAGCGGGGGTCGCGAACACCGGGGAGCTGTTTTTT. Protein product: CASSLAGVANTGELFF. The V and J genes are TRBV19 and TRBJ2-2; 10 bases fit TRBD2. Germline V gene sequence: CDR1 LNHDA, CDR2 SQIVND (reference sequence). The V gene end was trimmed by 5 bases and the J gene end by 0 bases; junction bases not matched to a gene: 3. This CDR3 has 16 amino acids.

The chain couples TRBV7-9 to TRBJ2-7; 15 bases align to TRBD2. This CDR3 is 21 amino acids long. V shed 4 bases, J shed 3 bases, and the junction held 19 bases outside the gene matches. CDR1 and CDR2 from the germline V gene are SEHNR and FQNEAQ (reference sequence). In DNA form, the CDR3 reads TGTGCCAGCAGCTCGATTACGACCGGGACAGCGGGACTAGCGGGGGGCTACGAGCAGTACTTC. Translation gives CASSSITTGTAGLAGGYEQYF. Variable domain in full (rest from reference TRBV7-9 and TRBJ2-7): DTGVSQNPRHKITKRGQNVTFRCDPISEHNRLYWYRQTLGQGPEFLTYFQNEAQLEKSRLLSDRFSAERPKGSFSTLEIQRTEQGDSAMYLCASSSITTGTAGLAGGYEQYFGPGTRLTVT.